What follows are 9 T cell receptor beta chains derived from one specimen sequenced in a study of OX40 agonist ivuxolimab in advanced cancers. Produced via immunoSEQ multiplex PCR; TCRdb's table is partial and in-frame only. The sample records some 65,000 clones, over 75% being singletons. The source material was CD4+ or CD8+ T cells sorted from blood, sampled in a trial of the OX40 agonist ivuxolimab. The receptor set was obtained from an adult with an advanced solid tumor such as melanoma, head and neck, liver or kidney cancer.

V usage is TRBV7-6 and J usage is TRBJ2-3; TRBD2 agrees at 12 bases. The CDR3 contains 18 residues. V lost 4 bases, J lost 0 bases, and 8 bases stayed unmatched. In germline, CDR1 is SGHVS, CDR2 FNYEAQ. CDR3 loop: CASSSGLAGTTSTDTQYF. In DNA, the CDR3 is TGTGCCAGCAGCTCCGGACTAGCGGGGACCACTAGCACAGATACGCAGTATTTT.

DNA of the CDR3: TGTGCCAGCACTTTAGGACAGGCCACTGAAGCTTTCTTT. This gives the protein CASTLGQATEAFF. V usage is TRBV6-1 and J usage is TRBJ1-1, with 7 bases that match TRBD1. There are 13 residues in the CDR3. The V gene's germline CDR1 is MNHNS and CDR2 SASEGT. V gave up 7 bases and J gave up 4 bases; unmatched junction bases: 6.

This chain connects TRBV7-2 to TRBJ1-5; 8 bases map to TRBD1. V lost 3 bases, J lost 11 bases, and 3 bases stayed unmatched. Germline V gene data show CDR1 as SGHTA and CDR2 as FQGNSA. The CDR3 has 12 residues. The CDR3 here is CASSFSTGAQHF. In DNA form, the CDR3 reads TGTGCCAGCAGCTTCTCGACAGGGGCCCAGCATTTT.

The rearrangement links TRBV7-9 to TRBJ1-2; D is possibly TRBD1 (6 bases). V lost 5 bases and J lost 5, with 12 bases in between. The V gene's germline CDR1 is SEHNR and CDR2 FQNEAQ (reference sequence). The CDR3 is 13 residues long. The CDR3: CASSQGGLYGYTF. CDR3 nucleotide sequence: TGTGCCAGCAGCCAAGGGGGACTTTATGGCTACACCTTC.

The chain employs TRBV9 and TRBJ2-7; D unclear. Germline assignment: CDR1 SGDLS and CDR2 YYNGEE. The CDR3 totals 14 residues. V was pared by 0 bases and J by 0 bases, with 7 bases between. The CDR3 DNA follows: TGTGCCAGCAGCGTAGGGTCGGACTCCTACGAGCAGTACTTC. Translated, it gives CASSVGSDSYEQYF.

This clone was counted between two and nine times. The chain has TRBV7-8 and TRBJ2-2; D gene uncertain. Germline values: CDR1 SGHVS, CDR2 FQNEAQ. Trimming shortened V by 0 bases and J by 2 bases, and 13 bases separated the two germline ends. The CDR3 is made up of 17 amino acids. Written as DNA, the CDR3 is TGTGCCAGCAGCTTAGCTATACACGGCCCAAACACCGGGGAGCTGTTTTTT. Protein product: CASSLAIHGPNTGELFF.

The chain is built from TRBV25-1 and TRBJ1-4; 7 bases fit TRBD1. Germline CDR1 is MGHDK and CDR2 is SYGVNS. The CDR3 has 13 amino acids. V was pared by 8 bases and J by 5 bases, with 5 bases of the junction left unmatched. The chain's CDR3 is CASSGTANEKLFF. The DNA of the CDR3 is TGTGCCAGCTCCGGGACAGCAAATGAAAAACTGTTTTTT.

In nucleotides, the CDR3 is TGTGCCAGCAGCGGGGCCGGGACAGGCCGAATTCGGGGCTATGGCTACACCTTC. As protein: CASSGAGTGRIRGYGYTF. The rearrangement uses TRBV5-8 and TRBJ1-2; 8 nucleotides align to TRBD1. Trimming removed 4 bases from V and 4 bases from J; junction bases left unmatched: 18. The CDR3 sequence is 18 residues long. The germline CDR1 and CDR2 sequences are SGHTS and YDEGEE.

The rearrangement uses TRBV19 and TRBJ2-5; the D is unclear. The V and J ends lost 2 bases and 4 bases respectively, with 5 bases between them. This CDR3 region has 12 residues. Germline CDR1 reads LNHDA; CDR2 reads SQIVND (reference sequence). DNA for the CDR3: TGTGCCAGTAGTATATCCCCAGAGACCCAGTACTTC. Its translation is CASSISPETQYF.